The present T cell receptor beta chain was sequenced within a study of blood T cells in healthy people across ages. For the second PCR, which ran for roughly 6 to 11 cycles, a sample-barcoded 5' primer and a J-beta primer mix were used. TCRdb re-called the 5' RACE reads with MiXCR, one entry per CDR3 protein. The profile shows 800,000 to 950,000 distinct CDR3 sequences, almost 30% of them singletons. This clonotype was observed a single time. This may come from a read error, since a much larger clone is one base off. The CDR3 loop spans 11 amino acids. V dropped 7 bases and J dropped 11 bases, with 14 bases sitting between them. All donors came from Russia, were Caucasian and healthy, and spanned ages roughly 6 to 95. Extractions gave at least 6 micrograms of total RNA per sample. The same sample was also used in a study of T cells of mothers and their children.

Sequencing used blood. This TCR was sampled from a woman in her forties in good health. The V and J genes are TRBV12-3 or TRBV12-4 and TRBJ2-5; D unclear. CDR3 coding DNA: TGTGCCAGCATCCTCTACAATGAGCAGTACTTC. It translates to CASILYNEQYF.